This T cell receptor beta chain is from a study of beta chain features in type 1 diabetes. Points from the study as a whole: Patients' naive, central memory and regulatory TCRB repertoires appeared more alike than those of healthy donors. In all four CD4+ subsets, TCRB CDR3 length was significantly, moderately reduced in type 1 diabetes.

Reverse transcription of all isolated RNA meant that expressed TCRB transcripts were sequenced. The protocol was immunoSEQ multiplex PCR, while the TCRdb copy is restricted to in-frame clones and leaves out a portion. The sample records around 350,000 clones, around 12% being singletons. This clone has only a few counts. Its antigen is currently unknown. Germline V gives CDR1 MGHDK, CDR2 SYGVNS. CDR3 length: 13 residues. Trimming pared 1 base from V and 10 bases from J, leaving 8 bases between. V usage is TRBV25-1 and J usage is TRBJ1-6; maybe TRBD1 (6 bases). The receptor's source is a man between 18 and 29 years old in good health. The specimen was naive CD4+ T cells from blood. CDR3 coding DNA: TGTGCCAGCAGTGAATCCCAGGGGTCACCCCTCCACTTT. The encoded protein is CASSESQGSPLHF. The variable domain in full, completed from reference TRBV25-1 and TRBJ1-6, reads EADIYQTPRYLVIGTGKKITLECSQTMGHDKMYWYQQDPGMELHLIHYSYGVNSTEKGDLSSESTVSRIRTEHFPLTLESARPSHTSQYLCASSESQGSPLHFGNGTRLTVT.